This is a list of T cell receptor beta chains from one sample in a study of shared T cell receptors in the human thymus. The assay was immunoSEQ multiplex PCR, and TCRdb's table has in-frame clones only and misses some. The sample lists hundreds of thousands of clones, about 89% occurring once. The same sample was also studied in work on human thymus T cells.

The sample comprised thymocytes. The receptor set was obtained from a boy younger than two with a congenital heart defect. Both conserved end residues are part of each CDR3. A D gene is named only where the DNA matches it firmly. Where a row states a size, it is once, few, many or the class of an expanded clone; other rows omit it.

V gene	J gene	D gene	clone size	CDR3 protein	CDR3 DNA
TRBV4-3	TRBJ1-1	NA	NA	CASSQGEEARSFTEAFF	TGCGCCAGCAGCCAAGGAGAAGAGGCCCGGTCGTTCACTGAAGCTTTCTTT
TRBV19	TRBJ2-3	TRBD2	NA	CASRTGTRLPNTDTQYF	TGTGCCAGTAGAACCGGGACTAGGCTGCCCAACACAGATACGCAGTATTTT
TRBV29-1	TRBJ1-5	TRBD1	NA	CSVRGGDSDQPQHF	TGCAGCGTGCGGGGGGGGGACAGTGATCAGCCCCAGCATTTT
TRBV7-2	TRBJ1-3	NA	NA	CASSLEPARVYGNTIYF	TGTGCCAGCAGCTTAGAACCCGCCAGGGTTTATGGAAACACCATATATTTT
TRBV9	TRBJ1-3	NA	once	CASSGPGDSGNTIYF	TGTGCCAGCAGCGGACCGGGTGACTCTGGAAACACCATATATTTT
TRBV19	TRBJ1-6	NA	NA	CASSIEGVRVSYNSPLHF	TGTGCCAGTAGCATCGAGGGGGTACGGGTTTCCTATAATTCACCCCTCCACTTT
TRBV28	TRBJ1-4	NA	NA	CASSPTNEKLFF	TGTGCCAGCAGTCCTACTAATGAAAAACTGTTTTTT
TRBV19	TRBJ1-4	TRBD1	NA	CASSDKNRDRNEKLFF	TGTGCCAGTAGTGATAAAAACAGGGACAGAAATGAAAAACTGTTTTTT
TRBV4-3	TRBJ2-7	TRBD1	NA	CASRRQGSYEQYF	TGCGCCAGCAGGCGACAGGGTTCCTACGAGCAGTACTTC
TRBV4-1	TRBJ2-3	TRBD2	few	CASSHGGGAEDTQYF	TGCGCCAGCAGCCACGGGGGGGGAGCCGAAGATACGCAGTATTTT
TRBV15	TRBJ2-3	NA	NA	CATSTGVQATQYF	TGTGCCACCAGCACAGGGGTGCAGGCCACGCAGTATTTT
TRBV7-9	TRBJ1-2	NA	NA	CASSPDVGALYGYTF	TGTGCCAGCAGCCCCGACGTGGGGGCGCTCTATGGCTACACCTTC
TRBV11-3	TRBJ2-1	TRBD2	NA	CASSSRTSGIINEQFF	TGTGCCAGCAGCTCTCGGACTAGCGGGATCATAAATGAGCAGTTCTTC
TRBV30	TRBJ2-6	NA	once	CAWSGGPSGANVLTF	TGTGCCTGGAGTGGGGGGCCCTCTGGGGCCAACGTCCTGACTTTC
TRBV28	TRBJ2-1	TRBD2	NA	CASRNLRAGDPPYNEQFF	TGTGCCAGCAGAAATCTGCGAGCGGGAGACCCTCCTTACAATGAGCAGTTCTTC
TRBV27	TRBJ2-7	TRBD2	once	CASSGDGTSGRATPYEQYF	TGTGCCAGCAGCGGGGATGGGACTAGCGGGAGGGCCACGCCCTACGAGCAGTACTTC
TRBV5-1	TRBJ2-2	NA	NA	CASSLAGCFDSTGELFF	TGCGCCAGCAGCTTGGCCGGCTGCTTCGACAGCACCGGGGAGCTGTTTTTT
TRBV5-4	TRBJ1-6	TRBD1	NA	CASRDWDRNSPLHF	TGTGCCAGCAGGGATTGGGACAGGAATTCACCCCTCCACTTT
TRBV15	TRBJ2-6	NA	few	CATSRERAHSFGANVLTF	TGTGCCACCAGCAGAGAGCGGGCTCACAGCTTTGGGGCCAACGTCCTGACTTTC
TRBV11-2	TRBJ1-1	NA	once	CASSSGSTINTEAFF	TGTGCCAGCAGCTCCGGGTCGACGATAAACACTGAAGCTTTCTTT
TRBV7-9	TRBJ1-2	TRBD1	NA	CASSPGQVYGYTF	TGTGCCAGCAGCCCAGGACAGGTCTATGGCTACACCTTC
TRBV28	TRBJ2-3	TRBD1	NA	CASSPLQGDTQYF	TGTGCCAGCAGTCCACTACAGGGGGATACGCAGTATTTT
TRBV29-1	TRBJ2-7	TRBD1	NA	CSVGQGAREQYF	TGCAGCGTAGGACAGGGGGCGCGGGAGCAGTACTTC